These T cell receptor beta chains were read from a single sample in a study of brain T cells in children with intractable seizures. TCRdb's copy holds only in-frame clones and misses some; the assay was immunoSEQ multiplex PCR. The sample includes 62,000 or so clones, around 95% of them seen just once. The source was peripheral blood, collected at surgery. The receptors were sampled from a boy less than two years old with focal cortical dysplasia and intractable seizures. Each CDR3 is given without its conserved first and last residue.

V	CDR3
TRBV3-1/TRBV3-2	ASSRQGAYGYT
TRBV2	ASSQKRGTVNTEAF
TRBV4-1	ASRNRAENTEAF
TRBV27	ASSPRQANPGDTQY
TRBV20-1	SASLGMNTEAF
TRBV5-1	ASSLQNYGYT
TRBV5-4	ASSVTGEETQY
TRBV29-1	SVVGTVSQNTEAF
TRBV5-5	ASSVGTGLGENIQY
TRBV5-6	ASSFIRSGNTIY
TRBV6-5	ASKIGPGYGYT
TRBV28	ASRGPLNTEAF
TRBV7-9	ASSLTGTGANVLT
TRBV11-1	ASSQMGLGYEQY
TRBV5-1	ASSSSRNTLNTEAF
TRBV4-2	ASSQEISSRLAGENEQY
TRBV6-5	ASSWVGGGTEAF
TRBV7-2	ASSSFYGGISDTQY
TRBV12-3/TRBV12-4	ASTWGRATEQF
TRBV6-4	ASSEGPTPRTQY
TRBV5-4	ASSSDLDGQNIQY
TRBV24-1	ATSDSGLNYGYT
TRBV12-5	ASGLAPLLAGGFGELF
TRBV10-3	AGGTGGYEQY
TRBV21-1	AAIGRVSNQPQH
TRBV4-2	ASSQVTSRDIQY
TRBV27	ASSLVVGSEQY
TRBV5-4	ASNKLELVRTEAF
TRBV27	ASSFASVDEQF
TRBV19	ASKSSGRVENEQF
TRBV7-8	ASSPNRIYVFEQY
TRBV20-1	SASRGGPYVYGYT
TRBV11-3	ASSLEGANTEAF
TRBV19	ASSPTTSGRAPVLPGELF
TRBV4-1	ASSQGVLRNRGGEQY
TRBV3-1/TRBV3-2	ASSQDGRDNEKLF
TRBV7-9	ASSFERFPSATNEKLF
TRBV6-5	ASSYSIYNSPLH
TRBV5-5	ASSLAGSSYNEQF
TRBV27	ASSFRTQETQY